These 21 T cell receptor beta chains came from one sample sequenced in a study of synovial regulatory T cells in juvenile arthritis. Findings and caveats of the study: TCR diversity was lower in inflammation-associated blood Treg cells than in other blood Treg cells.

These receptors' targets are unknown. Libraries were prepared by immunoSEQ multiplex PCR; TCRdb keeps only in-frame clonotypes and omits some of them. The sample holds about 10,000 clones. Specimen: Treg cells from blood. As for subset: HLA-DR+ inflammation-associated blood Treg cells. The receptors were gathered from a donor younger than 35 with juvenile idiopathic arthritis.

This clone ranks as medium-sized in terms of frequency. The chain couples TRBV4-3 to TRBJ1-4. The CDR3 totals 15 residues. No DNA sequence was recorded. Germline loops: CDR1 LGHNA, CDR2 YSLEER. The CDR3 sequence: CASSQDFGGKEKLFF.

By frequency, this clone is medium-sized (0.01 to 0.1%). The CDR3 spells CASSLSPSGRAPGELFF. The J gene is TRBJ2-2, the V gene TRBV19; TCRdb names TRBD2, which stays unverified in the absence of DNA. The CDR3 extends over 17 amino acids. No DNA is listed. Germline CDR1 LNHDA, CDR2 SQIVND (reference sequence).

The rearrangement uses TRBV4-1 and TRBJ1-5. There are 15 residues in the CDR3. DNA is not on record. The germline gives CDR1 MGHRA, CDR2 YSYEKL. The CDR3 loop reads CASSQYLGFNQPQHF.

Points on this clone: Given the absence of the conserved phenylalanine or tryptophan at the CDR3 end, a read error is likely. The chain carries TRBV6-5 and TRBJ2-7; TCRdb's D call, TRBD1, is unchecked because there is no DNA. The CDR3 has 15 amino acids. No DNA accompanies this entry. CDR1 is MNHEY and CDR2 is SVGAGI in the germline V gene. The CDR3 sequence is CAGSSGIGQGPEQYS.

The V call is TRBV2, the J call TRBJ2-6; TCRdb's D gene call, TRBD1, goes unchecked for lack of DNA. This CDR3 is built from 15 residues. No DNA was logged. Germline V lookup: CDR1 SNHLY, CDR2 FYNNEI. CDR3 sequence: CATPYRGSGANVLTF.

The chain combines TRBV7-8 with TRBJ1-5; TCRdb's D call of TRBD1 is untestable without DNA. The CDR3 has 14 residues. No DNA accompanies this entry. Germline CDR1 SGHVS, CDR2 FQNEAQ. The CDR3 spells CASSFGSQGKPQHF.

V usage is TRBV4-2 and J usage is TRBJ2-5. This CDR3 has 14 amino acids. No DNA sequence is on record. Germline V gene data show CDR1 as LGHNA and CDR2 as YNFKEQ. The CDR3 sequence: CASSQGGAKETQYF.

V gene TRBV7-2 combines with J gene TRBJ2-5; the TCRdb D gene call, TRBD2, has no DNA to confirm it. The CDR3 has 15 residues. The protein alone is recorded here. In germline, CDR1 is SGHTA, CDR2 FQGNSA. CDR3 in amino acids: CASSFSGGLQETQYF. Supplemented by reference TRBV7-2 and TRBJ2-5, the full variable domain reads GAGVSQSPSNKVTEKGKDVELRCDPISGHTALYWYRQSLGQGLEFLIYFQGNSAPDKSGLPSDRFSAERTGGSVSTLTIQRTQQEDSAVYLCASSFSGGLQETQYFGPGTRLLVL.

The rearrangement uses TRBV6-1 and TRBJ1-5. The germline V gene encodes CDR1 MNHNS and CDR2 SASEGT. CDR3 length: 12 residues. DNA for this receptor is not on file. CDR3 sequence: CASKLGIQPQHF.

The CDR3 protein is CASSEVGTALLRSPLHF. The chain carries TRBV6-1 and TRBJ1-6; there is no DNA to check the TCRdb D call of TRBD1. The CDR3 sequence is 17 residues long. There is no recorded DNA. CDR1 is MNHNS, CDR2 SASEGT, per germline.

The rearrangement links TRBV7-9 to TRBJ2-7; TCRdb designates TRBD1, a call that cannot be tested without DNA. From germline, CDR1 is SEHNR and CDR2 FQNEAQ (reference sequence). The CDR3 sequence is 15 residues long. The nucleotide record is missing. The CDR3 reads CASSFLPGQVYEQYF.

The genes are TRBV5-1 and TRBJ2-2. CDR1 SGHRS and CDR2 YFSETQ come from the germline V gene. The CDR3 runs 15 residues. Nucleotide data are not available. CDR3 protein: CASSFPRGRTGELFF.

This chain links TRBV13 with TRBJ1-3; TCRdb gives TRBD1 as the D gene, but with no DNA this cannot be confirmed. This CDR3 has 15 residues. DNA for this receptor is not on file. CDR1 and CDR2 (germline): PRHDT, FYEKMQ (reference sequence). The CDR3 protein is CASSPPPVSGNTIYF.

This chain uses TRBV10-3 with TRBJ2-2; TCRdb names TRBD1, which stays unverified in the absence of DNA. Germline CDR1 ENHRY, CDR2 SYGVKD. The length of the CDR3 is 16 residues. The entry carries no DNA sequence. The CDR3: CAISESHRLNTGELFF.

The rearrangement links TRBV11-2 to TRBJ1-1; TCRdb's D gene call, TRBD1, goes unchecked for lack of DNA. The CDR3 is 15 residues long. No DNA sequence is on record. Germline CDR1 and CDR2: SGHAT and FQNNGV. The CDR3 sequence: CASSFDGRGGTEAFF. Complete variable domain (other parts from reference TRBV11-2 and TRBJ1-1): EAGVAQSPRYKIIEKRQSVAFWCNPISGHATLYWYQQILGQGPKLLIQFQNNGVVDDSQLPKDRFSAERLKGVDSTLKIQPAKLEDSAVYLCASSFDGRGGTEAFFGQGTRLTVV.

The CDR3 reads CASSTMGGIGATEAFF. The rearrangement uses TRBV5-1 and TRBJ1-1. CDR1 and CDR2 (germline): SGHRS, YFSETQ. CDR3 length equals 16 residues. DNA for this receptor is not on file.

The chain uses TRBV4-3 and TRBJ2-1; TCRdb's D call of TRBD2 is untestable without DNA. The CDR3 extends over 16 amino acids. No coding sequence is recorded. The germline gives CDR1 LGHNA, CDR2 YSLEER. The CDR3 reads CASSQERQRFYNEQFF.

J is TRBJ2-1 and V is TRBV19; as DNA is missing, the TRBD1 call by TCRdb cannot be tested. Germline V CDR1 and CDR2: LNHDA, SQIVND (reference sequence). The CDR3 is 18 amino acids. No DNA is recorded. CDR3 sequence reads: CASSPGTGGSVGYNEQFF.

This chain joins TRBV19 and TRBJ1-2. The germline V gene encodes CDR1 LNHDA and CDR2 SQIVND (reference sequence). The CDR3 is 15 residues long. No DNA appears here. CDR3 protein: CASSITGEANYGYTF. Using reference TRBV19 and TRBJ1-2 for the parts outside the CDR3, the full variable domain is DGGITQSPKYLFRKEGQNVTLSCEQNLNHDAMYWYRQDPGQGLRLIYYSQIVNDFQKGDIAEGYSVSREKKESFPLTVTSAQKNPTAFYLCASSITGEANYGYTFGSGTRLTVV.

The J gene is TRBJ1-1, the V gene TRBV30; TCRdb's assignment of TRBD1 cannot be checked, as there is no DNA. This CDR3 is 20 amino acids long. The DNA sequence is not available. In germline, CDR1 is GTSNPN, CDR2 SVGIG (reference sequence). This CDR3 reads CAWSVAGQGTSNCMNTEAFF. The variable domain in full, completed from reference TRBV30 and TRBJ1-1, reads SQTIHQWPATLVQPVGSPLSLECTVEGTSNPNLYWYRQAAGRGLQLLFYSVGIGQISSEVPQNLSASRPQDRQFILSSKKLLLSDSGFYLCAWSVAGQGTSNCMNTEAFFGQGTRLTVV.

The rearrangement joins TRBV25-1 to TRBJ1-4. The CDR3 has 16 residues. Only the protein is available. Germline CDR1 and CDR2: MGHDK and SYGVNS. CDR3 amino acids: CASSEPGLGTNEKLFF.